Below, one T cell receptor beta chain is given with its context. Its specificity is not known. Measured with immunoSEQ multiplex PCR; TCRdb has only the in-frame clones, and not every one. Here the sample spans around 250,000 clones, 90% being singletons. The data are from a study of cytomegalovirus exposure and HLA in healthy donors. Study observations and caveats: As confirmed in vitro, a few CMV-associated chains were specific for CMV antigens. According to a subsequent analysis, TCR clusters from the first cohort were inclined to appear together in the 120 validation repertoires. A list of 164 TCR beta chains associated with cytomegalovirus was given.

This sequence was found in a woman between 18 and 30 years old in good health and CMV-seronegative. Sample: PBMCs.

The CDR3: CASSLVGTMGSPLHF. CDR3 bases: TGTGCCAGCAGCTTAGTCGGGACAATGGGATCACCCCTCCACTTT. V gene TRBV7-3 combines with J gene TRBJ1-6, with D possibly TRBD1 on 6 matching bases. CDR1 is SGHTA and CDR2 is FQGTGA in the germline V gene. Trimming shortened V by 2 bases and J by 10 bases, and 15 bases separated the two germline ends. This CDR3 spans 15 amino acids.